This T cell receptor beta chain was recovered during a study of blood T cell repertoires in COVID-19. Across the study: The United States, Italy and Spain provided the acute and convalescent COVID-19 samples. Nucleic acid was either cDNA or gDNA, and it came from T cells, B-cell-depleted T cells, or PBMCs.

Those enrolled in Seattle joined during active infection and were followed longitudinally afterward. In the authors' methods: Researchers report that nucleated cell counts were estimated from reference gene primer amplification. TCRdb's table, derived via immunoSEQ multiplex PCR, lists solely in-frame clones and lacks some. The V and J calls and clone size were taken over from that table, and D and trimming were inferred from the DNA. The profile shows roughly 200,000 clones, 82% of them singletons. The sequenced sample consisted of peripheral blood. This TCR was recovered from a woman aged 60 to 75 with COVID-19, enrolled during active disease.

CDR3 DNA sequence: TGTGCCAGTAGTATATGGACAGGCGGTAGCAATCAGCCCCAGCATTTT. Its translation: CASSIWTGGSNQPQHF. J is TRBJ1-5 and V is TRBV19; TRBD1 matches 7 bases. This CDR3 comprises 16 residues. Per the germline V gene, CDR1 is LNHDA and CDR2 is SQIVND (reference sequence). V trimming: 2 bases; J trimming: 0 bases; junction bases outside the gene matches: 4.